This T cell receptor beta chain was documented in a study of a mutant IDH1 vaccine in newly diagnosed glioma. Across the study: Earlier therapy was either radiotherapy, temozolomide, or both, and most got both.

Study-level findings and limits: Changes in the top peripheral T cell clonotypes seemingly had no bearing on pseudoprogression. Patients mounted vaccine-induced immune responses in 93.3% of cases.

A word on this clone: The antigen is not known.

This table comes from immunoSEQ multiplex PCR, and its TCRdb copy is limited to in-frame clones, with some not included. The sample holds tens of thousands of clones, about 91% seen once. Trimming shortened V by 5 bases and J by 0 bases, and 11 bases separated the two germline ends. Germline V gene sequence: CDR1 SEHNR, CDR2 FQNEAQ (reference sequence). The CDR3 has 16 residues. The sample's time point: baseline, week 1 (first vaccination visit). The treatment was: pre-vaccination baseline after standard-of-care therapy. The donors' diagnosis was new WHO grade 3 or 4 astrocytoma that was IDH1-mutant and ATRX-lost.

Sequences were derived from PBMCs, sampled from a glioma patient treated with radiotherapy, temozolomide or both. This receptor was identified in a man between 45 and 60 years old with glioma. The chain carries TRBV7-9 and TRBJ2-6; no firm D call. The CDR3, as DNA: TGTGCCAGCAGCCCCCAGGCCGGCTCTGGGGCCAACGTCCTGACTTTC. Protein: CASSPQAGSGANVLTF. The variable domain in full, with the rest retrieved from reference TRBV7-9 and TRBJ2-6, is DTGVSQNPRHKITKRGQNVTFRCDPISEHNRLYWYRQTLGQGPEFLTYFQNEAQLEKSRLLSDRFSAERPKGSFSTLEIQRTEQGDSAMYLCASSPQAGSGANVLTFGAGSRLTVL.